This T cell receptor beta chain was retrieved from a study of T-cell memory formation after mild COVID-19. Broader study findings: Clones shrinking between day 15 and 85 showed a balanced CD4/CD8 split, and those that grew later tilted toward CD4+. Cross-reactive memory apparently joined, as some responding clones appeared in pre-infection memory. Contracting CD4+ clones lay largely in CM and EM, with CD8+ ones residing in EMRA. Researchers could not confirm that second-wave clones peaking on day 37 targeted SARS-CoV-2.

CDR3 length: 14 amino acids. CDR1 and CDR2 from the germline V gene are SGHRS and YFSETQ. V lost 0 bases and J 10 bases, leaving 14 bases between the germline ends. This clonotype was seen a handful of times. The antigen remains unidentified. TCRdb reanalysed the 5' RACE reads using MiXCR and keeps one entry per CDR3 protein. The data show hundreds of thousands of distinct CDR3 sequences, with about 20% seen just once and roughly an eighth held by the top ten. What was sequenced was PBMCs or a T cell subset sorted from them (not recorded which). The TCR comes from an adult woman who had mild COVID-19 (a few samples of this study predate the infection). Cell type and time point are not known. The V call is TRBV5-1, the J call TRBJ2-1; D unresolved. This chain's CDR3 is CASSLGALTDEQFF. The CDR3 region has the DNA TGCGCCAGCAGCTTGGGGGCCTTGACTGACGAGCAGTTCTTC.